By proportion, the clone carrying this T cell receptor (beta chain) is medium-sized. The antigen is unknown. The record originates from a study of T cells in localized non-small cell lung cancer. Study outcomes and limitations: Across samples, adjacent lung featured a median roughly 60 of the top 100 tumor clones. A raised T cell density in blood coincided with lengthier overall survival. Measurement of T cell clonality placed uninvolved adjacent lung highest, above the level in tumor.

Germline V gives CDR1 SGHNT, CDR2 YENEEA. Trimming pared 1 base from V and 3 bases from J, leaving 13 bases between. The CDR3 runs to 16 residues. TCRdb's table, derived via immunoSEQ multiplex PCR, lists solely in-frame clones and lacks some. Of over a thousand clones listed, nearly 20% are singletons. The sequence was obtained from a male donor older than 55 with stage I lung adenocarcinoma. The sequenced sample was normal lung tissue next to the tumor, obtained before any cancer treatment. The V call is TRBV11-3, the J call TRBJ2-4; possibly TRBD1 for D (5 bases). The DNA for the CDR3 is TGTGCCAGCAGCTTAGTGGATGGGGCGAGCAAAAACATTCAGTACTTC. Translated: CASSLVDGASKNIQYF.